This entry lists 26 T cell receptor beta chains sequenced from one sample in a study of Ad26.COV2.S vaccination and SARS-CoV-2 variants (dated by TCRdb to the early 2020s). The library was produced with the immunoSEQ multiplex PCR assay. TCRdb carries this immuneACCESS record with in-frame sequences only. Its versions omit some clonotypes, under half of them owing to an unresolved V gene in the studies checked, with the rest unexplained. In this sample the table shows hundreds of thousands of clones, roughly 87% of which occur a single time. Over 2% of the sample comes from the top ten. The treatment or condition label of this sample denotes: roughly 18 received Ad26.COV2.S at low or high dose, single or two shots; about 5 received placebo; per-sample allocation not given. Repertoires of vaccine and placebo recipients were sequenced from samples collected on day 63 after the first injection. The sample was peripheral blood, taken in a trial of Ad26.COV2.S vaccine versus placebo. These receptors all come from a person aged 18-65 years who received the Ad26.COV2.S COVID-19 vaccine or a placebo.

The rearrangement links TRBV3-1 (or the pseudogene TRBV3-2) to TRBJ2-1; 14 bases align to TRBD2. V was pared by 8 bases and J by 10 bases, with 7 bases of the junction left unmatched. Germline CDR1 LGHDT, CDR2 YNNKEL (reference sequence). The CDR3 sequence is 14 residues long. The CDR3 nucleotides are TGTGCCAGCGTGGGACTAGCGGGAGAGCGGGAGCAGTTCTTC. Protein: CASVGLAGEREQFF.

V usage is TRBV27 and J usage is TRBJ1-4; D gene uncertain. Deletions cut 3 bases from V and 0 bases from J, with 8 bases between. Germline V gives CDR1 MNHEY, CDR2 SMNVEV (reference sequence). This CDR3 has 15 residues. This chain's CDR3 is CASSFSGTTNEKLFF. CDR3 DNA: TGTGCCAGCAGTTTCTCCGGGACAACTAATGAAAAACTGTTTTTT.

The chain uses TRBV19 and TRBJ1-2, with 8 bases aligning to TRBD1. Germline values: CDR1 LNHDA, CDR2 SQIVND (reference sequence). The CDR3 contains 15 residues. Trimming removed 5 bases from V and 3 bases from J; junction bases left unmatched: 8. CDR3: CASSETRGRDYGYTF. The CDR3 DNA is TGTGCCAGTAGTGAAACCAGGGGGCGAGACTATGGCTACACCTTC.

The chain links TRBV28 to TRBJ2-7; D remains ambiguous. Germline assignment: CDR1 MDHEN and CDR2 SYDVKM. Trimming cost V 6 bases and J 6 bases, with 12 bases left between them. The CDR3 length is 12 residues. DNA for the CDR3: TGTGCCAGCAGGGTAGGTGGTTCCGAGCAGTACTTC. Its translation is CASRVGGSEQYF.

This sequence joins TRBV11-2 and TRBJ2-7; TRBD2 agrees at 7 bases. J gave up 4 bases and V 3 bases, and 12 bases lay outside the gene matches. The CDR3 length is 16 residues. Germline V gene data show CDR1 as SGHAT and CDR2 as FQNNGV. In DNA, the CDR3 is TGTGCCAGCAGCTTGACACTAGCGCGTACAAAATACGAGCAGTACGTC. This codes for CASSLTLARTKYEQYV.

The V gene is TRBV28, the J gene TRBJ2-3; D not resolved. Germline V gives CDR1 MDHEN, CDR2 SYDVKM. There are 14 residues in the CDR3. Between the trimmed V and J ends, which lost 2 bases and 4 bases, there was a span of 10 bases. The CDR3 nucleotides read TGTGCCAGCAGTTTAGGCATAGCAGCAGATACGCAGTATTTT. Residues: CASSLGIAADTQYF.

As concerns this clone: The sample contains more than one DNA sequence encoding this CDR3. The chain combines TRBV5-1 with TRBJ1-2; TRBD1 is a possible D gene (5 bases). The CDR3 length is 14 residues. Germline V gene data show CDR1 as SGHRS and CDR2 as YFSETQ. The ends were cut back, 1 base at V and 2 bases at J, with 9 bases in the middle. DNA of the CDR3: TGCGCCAGCAGCTTGCAGGGTTCAAACTATGGCTACACCTTC. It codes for CASSLQGSNYGYTF.

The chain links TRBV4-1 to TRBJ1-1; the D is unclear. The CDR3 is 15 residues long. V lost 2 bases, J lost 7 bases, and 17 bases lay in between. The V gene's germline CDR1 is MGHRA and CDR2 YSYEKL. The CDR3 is CASSQPSERPNEAFF. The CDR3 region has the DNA TGCGCCAGCAGCCAACCCTCGGAGCGGCCAAATGAAGCTTTCTTT.

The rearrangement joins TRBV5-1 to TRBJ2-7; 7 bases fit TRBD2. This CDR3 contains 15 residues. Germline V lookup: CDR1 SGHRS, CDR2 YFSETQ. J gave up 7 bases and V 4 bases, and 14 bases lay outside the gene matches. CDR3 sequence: CASSLGLRGVEEQYF. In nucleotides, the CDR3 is TGCGCCAGCAGCCTCGGTCTACGGGGGGTGGAAGAGCAGTACTTC.

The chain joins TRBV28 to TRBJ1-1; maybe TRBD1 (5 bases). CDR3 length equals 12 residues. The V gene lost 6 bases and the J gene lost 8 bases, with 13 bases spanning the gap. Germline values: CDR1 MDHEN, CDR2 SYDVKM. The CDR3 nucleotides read TGTGCCAGCAGGTTTGCCGGGGCAGAAGCTTTCTTT. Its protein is CASRFAGAEAFF. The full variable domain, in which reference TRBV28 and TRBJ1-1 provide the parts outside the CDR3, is DVKVTQSSRYLVKRTGEKVFLECVQDMDHENMFWYRQDPGLGLRLIYFSYDVKMKEKGDIPEGYSVSREKKERFSLILESASTNQTSMYLCASRFAGAEAFFGQGTRLTVV.

The CDR3 sequence: CASSQAGDLYKQETQYF. CDR3 in DNA: TGCGCCAGCAGCCAAGCCGGGGACTTGTATAAGCAAGAGACCCAGTACTTC. The chain links TRBV4-1 to TRBJ2-5; a possible D gene is TRBD2 (6 bases). V shed 1 base and J shed 2 bases, with 17 bases lying between them. The germline V gene has CDR1 MGHRA and CDR2 YSYEKL. The CDR3 runs to 17 residues.

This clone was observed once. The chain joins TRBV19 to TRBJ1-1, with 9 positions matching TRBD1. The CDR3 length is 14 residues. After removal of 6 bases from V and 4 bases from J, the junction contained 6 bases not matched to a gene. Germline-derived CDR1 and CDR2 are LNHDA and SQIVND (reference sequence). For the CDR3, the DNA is TGTGCCAGTAGAACAGGGGGCTACGGCACTGAAGCTTTCTTT. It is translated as CASRTGGYGTEAFF.

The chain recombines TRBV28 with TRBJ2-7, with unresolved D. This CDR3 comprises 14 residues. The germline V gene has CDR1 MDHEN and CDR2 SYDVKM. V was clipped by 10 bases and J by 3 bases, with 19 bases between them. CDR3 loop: CATTLYDGRYEQYF. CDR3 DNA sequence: TGTGCCACTACGCTATATGACGGTCGCTACGAGCAGTACTTC.

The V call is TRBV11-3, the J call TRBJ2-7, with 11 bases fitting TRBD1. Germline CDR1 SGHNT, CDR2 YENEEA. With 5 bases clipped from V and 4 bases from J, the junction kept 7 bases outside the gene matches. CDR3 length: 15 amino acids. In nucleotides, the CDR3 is TGTGCCAGCAGCCTCGGGACAGGGGGATGGTACGAGCAGTACTTC. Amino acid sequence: CASSLGTGGWYEQYF.

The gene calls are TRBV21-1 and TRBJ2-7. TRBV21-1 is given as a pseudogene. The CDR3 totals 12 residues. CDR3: CASSTLPYEQYV. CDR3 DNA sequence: TGTGCCAGCAGTACCCTCCCTTACGAGCAGTACGTC.

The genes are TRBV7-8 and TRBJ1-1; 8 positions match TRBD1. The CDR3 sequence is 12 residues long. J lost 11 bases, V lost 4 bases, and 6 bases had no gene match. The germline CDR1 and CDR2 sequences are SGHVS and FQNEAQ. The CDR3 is CASSSQDRVAFF. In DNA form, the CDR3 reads TGTGCCAGCAGCTCACAGGACAGGGTGGCTTTCTTT.

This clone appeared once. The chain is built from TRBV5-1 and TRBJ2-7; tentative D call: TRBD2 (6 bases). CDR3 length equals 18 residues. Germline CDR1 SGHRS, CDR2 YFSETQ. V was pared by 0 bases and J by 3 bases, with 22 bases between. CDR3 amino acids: CASSLDCFGLPPCYEQYV. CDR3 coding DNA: TGCGCCAGCAGCTTGGATTGCTTCGGACTACCTCCTTGCTACGAGCAGTACGTC.

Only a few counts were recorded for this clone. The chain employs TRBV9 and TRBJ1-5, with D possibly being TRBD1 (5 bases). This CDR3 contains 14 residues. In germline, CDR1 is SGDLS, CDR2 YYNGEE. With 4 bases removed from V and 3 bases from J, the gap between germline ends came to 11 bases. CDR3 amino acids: CASSTGGANQPQHF. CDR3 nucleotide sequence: TGTGCCAGCAGCACAGGTGGGGCCAATCAGCCCCAGCATTTT.

CDR3 bases: TGTGCCAGCAGCTTCCTAGCGGGAAGAGCAGATACGCAGTATTTT. Translating gives CASSFLAGRADTQYF. V usage is TRBV11-2 and J usage is TRBJ2-3; 9 bases agree with TRBD2. The CDR3 length is 15 residues. The trim removed 3 bases at V and 4 bases at J, leaving 5 bases unmatched. Germline V gene lookup returns CDR1 SGHAT and CDR2 FQNNGV. The full variable domain, rest sourced from reference TRBV11-2 and TRBJ2-3, is EAGVAQSPRYKIIEKRQSVAFWCNPISGHATLYWYQQILGQGPKLLIQFQNNGVVDDSQLPKDRFSAERLKGVDSTLKIQPAKLEDSAVYLCASSFLAGRADTQYFGPGTRLTVL.

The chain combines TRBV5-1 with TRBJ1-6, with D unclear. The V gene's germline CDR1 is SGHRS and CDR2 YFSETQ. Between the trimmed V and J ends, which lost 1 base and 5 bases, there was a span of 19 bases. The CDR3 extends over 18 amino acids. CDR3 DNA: TGCGCCAGCAGCTTGAGCTTAGTGTCGTTGGAAAATAATTCACCCCTCCACTTT. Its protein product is CASSLSLVSLENNSPLHF.

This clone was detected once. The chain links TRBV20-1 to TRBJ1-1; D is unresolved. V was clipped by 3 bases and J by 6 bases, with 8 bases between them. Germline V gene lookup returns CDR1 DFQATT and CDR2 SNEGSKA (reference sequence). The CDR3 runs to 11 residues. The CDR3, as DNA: TGCAGTGCTAGGGGTTACGCTGAAGCTTTCTTT. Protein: CSARGYAEAFF.

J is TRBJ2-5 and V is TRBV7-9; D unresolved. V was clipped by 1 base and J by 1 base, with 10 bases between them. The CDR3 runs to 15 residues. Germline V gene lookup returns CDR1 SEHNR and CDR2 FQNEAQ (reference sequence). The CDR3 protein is CASSLGTATQETQYF. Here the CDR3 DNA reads TGTGCCAGCAGCTTAGGTACGGCAACCCAAGAGACCCAGTACTTC.

Here the CDR3 reads CASSQGGRGGFEQYF. For the CDR3, the DNA is TGTGCCAGCAGCCAAGGTGGCCGGGGGGGCTTCGAGCAGTACTTC. The genes are TRBV3-1 (or the pseudogene TRBV3-2) and TRBJ2-7; 8 bases are shared with TRBD2. Germline V gene data show CDR1 as LGHDT and CDR2 as YNNKEL (reference sequence). V shed 1 base and J 6 bases; nucleotides not matched to a gene: 8. This CDR3 contains 15 residues.

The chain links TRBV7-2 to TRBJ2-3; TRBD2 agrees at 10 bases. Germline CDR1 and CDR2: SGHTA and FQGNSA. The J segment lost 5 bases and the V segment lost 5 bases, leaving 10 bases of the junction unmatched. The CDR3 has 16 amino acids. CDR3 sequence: CASSINSGGRGDTQYF. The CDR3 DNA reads TGTGCCAGCAGCATCAATAGCGGGGGGCGGGGAGATACGCAGTATTTT.

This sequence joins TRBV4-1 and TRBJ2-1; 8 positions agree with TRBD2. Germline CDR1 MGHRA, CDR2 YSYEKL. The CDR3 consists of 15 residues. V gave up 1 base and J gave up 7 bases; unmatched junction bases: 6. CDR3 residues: CASSQAQTSVNEQFF. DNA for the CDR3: TGCGCCAGCAGCCAAGCCCAGACTAGCGTGAATGAGCAGTTCTTC.

CDR3 bases: TGTGCCAGCTCACCACCGCGGGGGGTGGGCACAGATACGCAGTATTTT. Amino acids: CASSPPRGVGTDTQYF. The rearrangement uses TRBV18 and TRBJ2-3, with 8 nucleotides matching TRBD2. V lost 0 bases to trimming and J lost 1 base; unmatched junction nucleotides: 3. The CDR3 is made up of 16 amino acids. CDR1 KGHSH and CDR2 LQKENI come from the germline V gene.